This record covers a single TCR beta chain. This sample is part of a study of T cell changes during pregnancy in multiple sclerosis. Assay used: immunoSEQ multiplex PCR; TCRdb lists only in-frame clones, some missing. The table shows 70,000 to 100,000 clones, with about 92% occurring only once. The germline CDR1 and CDR2 sequences are SGHRS and YFSETQ. This CDR3 is built from 13 residues. V was clipped by 6 bases and J by 4 bases, with 13 bases between them. This chain joins TRBV5-1 and TRBJ2-5; D is undetermined. This sequence originates from a female donor with multiple sclerosis, enrolled in a pregnancy study. The sequencing here drew on peripheral blood, taken in the first trimester of pregnancy. The CDR3 coding sequence is TGCGCCAGCATCCACCCAGAGGTAGAGACCCAGTACTTC. Protein product: CASIHPEVETQYF.